The T cell receptor beta chain described here comes from a study of human thymus T cells (dated by TCRdb to 2018 to 2021). Some background on the complete study: TCR alpha and beta repertoires from seven to nine infant thymus samples and a few related peripheral blood samples were characterized in the study. Donor ages ranged from roughly 6 to 250 days, and the cohort comprised six or seven male and a couple of female infants. Results the study describes overall, beyond this receptor: Both the thymic and the peripheral blood repertoires appeared to show biased V and J gene segment usage. Thymus samples yielded on average roughly 810,000 unique TCRB clonotypes, compared with some 89,000 from blood samples. Highly overlapping thymic TCR repertoires among unrelated individuals were reported in the related research.

The immunoSEQ multiplex PCR assay was used to amplify the TCRB and TCRAD loci from a standardized amount of quality-controlled genomic DNA. The amplicons spanned the V(D)J region and were long enough to cover the CDR3 and allow V and J genes to be identified. The amplicons were sequenced on an Illumina platform via the commercial immunoSEQ service. As for the authors' bioinformatics: Primer bias and sequencing errors were corrected using previously described methods, and TCRAD and TCRB definitions followed the IMGT database. Repertoires were analysed with immunoSEQ Analyzer 3.0 and VDJTools, covering basic statistics, V/J segment usage, diversity estimates, rarefaction and pairwise overlap. To estimate diversity, the Chao1, ChaoE, Efron-Thisted, Shannon and inverse Simpson indices were applied, and diversity was also estimated on datasets down-sampled to the smallest sample. For repertoire overlap, CDR3 nucleotide sequence, V gene and J gene had to match strictly, and clustering was done by Jaccard-based multidimensional scaling. The immuneACCESS repertoire file appears here via TCRdb, limited to in-frame rearrangements. These files lack a portion of the clones; in checked studies, under half of the deficit traces to unresolved V genes, and the cause of the others is not known. V, J and clone size derive from that table, while D and trimming were established from the DNA sequence. The sample table contains roughly 130,000 clones; only one count was recorded for around 94% of them. 0.02% to 0.03% of the sample belongs to the ten largest clones.

CDR1 and CDR2 are drawn from the germline V gene: LGHNA, YSLEER. V drops 0 bases and J drops 6 bases, leaving 9 bases in between. From its cysteine to its phenylalanine, the CDR3 spans 15 amino acids. Just CDR3 DNA is preserved here, 45 bases in frame from base 1. As concerns this clone: Its antigen has not been determined. Base quality data are lacking; no much larger clone is found one base away.

Thymus tissue was collected as surgical resects that were removed during corrective cardiac surgery. In Finland, the donors were immunologically healthy infants who were having open corrective cardiac surgery for congenital heart defects. Thymocytes were mechanically released from the tissue and were stored as pellets of roughly 9.5-34 million cells at -70 degrees C. Genomic DNA was extracted from frozen cell pellets with a QIAsymphony instrument. Specimen: thymus tissue. The sequence was collected from a boy younger than two with a congenital heart defect but otherwise immunologically healthy. In this chain, TRBV4-3 is recombined with TRBJ1-6; confidence is insufficient to name the D gene. The sequence in DNA is TGCGCCAGCAGCCAAGATCCCCAGATTAATTCACCCCTCCACTTT. It translates as CASSQDPQINSPLHF.